This T cell receptor (beta chain) originates from a study of T cells in Graves' hyperthyroidism and ophthalmopathy. RNA transcripts provided the source from which TCR beta CDR3 regions were amplified. TCR CDR3 underwent first-round RT-PCR with the HTBI primer set. TCRdb itself ran the multiplex PCR reads through MiXCR, one entry per CDR3 protein. The sample holds about 47,000 distinct CDR3 sequences, roughly 51% seen once. Trimming stripped 3 bases from V and 1 base from J, with 9 bases between. The CDR3 covers 15 residues. This clonotype occurred once. The sequencing sample was made of peripheral blood or thyroid tissue (not recorded which). This chain connects TRBV7-1 to TRBJ2-2, with D unresolved. TRBV7-1 is placed among ORFs of uncertain function. The clonotype comes from a man aged 18 to 35 with Graves' hyperthyroidism. The CDR3 region has the DNA TGTGCCAGCAGCTCCGGAGCCCAGAACACCGGGGAGCTGTTTTTT. It encodes CASSSGAQNTGELFF.